The 3 T cell receptor beta chains below all came from one sample that was sequenced in a study of CD8 T cell repertoires and HIV-1 epitope variants. Profiling relied on immunoSEQ multiplex PCR, and the TCRdb table lists in-frame clones only, not all of them. The sample shows about 5,000 clones, 66% of them seen only once. Their cognate antigens are unknown. Sequencing used cultured CD8+ T cells derived from PBMCs. These receptors were taken from a male donor with HIV.

This chain connects TRBV23-1 to TRBJ1-2; possible D gene TRBD1, 5 bases. TRBV23-1 is reported as an ORF; its role is uncertain. CDR3 length: 15 residues. V shed 4 bases and J shed 4 bases, with 16 bases lying between them. CDR3 sequence: CASSRPDLGPYGYTF. In nucleotides, the CDR3 is TGCGCCAGCAGTCGGCCGGACCTGGGGCCCTATGGCTACACCTTC.

The rearrangement joins TRBV27 to TRBJ2-7; 9 nucleotides line up with TRBD2. The CDR3 runs to 15 residues. The trim removed 6 bases at V and 1 base at J, leaving 7 bases unmatched. The V gene's germline CDR1 is MNHEY and CDR2 SMNVEV (reference sequence). CDR3 bases: TGTGCCAGCAGCAAAATAGCGGGAGCTTCCTACGAGCAGTACTTC. It encodes CASSKIAGASYEQYF.

The chain links TRBV5-5 to TRBJ2-3; the D gene could be TRBD1 or TRBD2 (5 bases each). CDR1 is SGHKS, CDR2 YYEKEE, per germline (reference sequence). Trimming cost V 2 bases and J 2 bases, with 9 bases left between them. The CDR3 is 14 amino acids. The DNA of the CDR3 is TGTGCCAGCAGCTTATGGGGACCCACAGATACGCAGTATTTT. This sequence encodes CASSLWGPTDTQYF.